Shown below are 26 T cell receptor beta chains from a single sample sequenced in a study of T-cell memory formation after mild COVID-19. A single record per CDR3 protein comes from TCRdb applying MiXCR to the 5' RACE reads. The data contain 400,000 to 500,000 distinct CDR3 sequences, 24% of them singletons. The sample was PBMCs or a T cell subset sorted from them (not recorded which). Source of these receptors: an adult woman who had mild COVID-19 (a few samples of this study predate the infection). Cell type and time point are not known.

In nucleotides, the CDR3 is TGTGCCAGCAGTCGAAACCCCGGGGTGGCCCAGTACTTC. Translation: CASSRNPGVAQYF. This sequence joins TRBV12-3 or TRBV12-4 and TRBJ2-5; D is perhaps TRBD2 (5 bases). CDR3 length equals 13 residues. V was cut by 5 bases and J by 9 bases, with 16 bases left in between.

The sample holds a few counts of this clonotype. The chain uses TRBV19 and TRBJ2-5, with 9 bases fitting TRBD1. The trim removed 1 base at V and 5 bases at J, leaving 5 bases unmatched. CDR1 LNHDA and CDR2 SQIVND come from the germline V gene (reference sequence). This CDR3 spans 15 amino acids. The CDR3: CASSIGDRDGETQYF. The DNA for the CDR3 is TGTGCCAGTAGTATAGGGGACAGGGACGGTGAGACCCAGTACTTC.

J is TRBJ1-4 and V is TRBV7-9; unclear D gene. This CDR3 is built from 15 residues. Trimming took off 5 bases at V and 0 bases at J, with 10 bases between the two ends. Germline V lookup: CDR1 SEHNR, CDR2 FQNEAQ (reference sequence). CDR3 amino acids: CASSPPPATNEKLFF. In nucleotides, the CDR3 is TGTGCCAGCAGCCCCCCCCCTGCAACTAATGAAAAACTGTTTTTT.

This clonotype has just a few counts. The CDR3 DNA follows: TGTGCCAGCAGTTCTCTAGCCCAAGAGACCCAGTACTTC. This translates into CASSSLAQETQYF. The chain joins TRBV12-3 or TRBV12-4 to TRBJ2-5, with a possible D match to TRBD2 (5 bases). CDR3 length: 13 residues. V lost 4 bases and J lost 1, with 7 bases in between.

In regard to this clonotype: At one of its ends the junction is not consistent with the germline gene, which may arise from a read error. The V call is TRBV18, the J call TRBJ1-1; no firm D call. Germline loops: CDR1 KGHSH, CDR2 LQKENI. The CDR3 spans 16 residues. This CDR3 is CDSSLLPGQRANEAFF. For the CDR3, the DNA is TGTGACAGCTCACTACTTCCGGGCCAGCGGGCTAATGAAGCTTTCTTT.

This clonotype has a handful of counts. The J gene is TRBJ2-5, the V gene TRBV12-3 or TRBV12-4; 12 positions match TRBD2. The CDR3 extends over 18 amino acids. The trim removed 3 bases at V and 5 bases at J, leaving 13 bases unmatched. CDR3 sequence reads: CASSFRSTSGSHLETQYF. As DNA, the CDR3 is TGTGCCAGCAGTTTCCGTTCGACTAGCGGGAGCCATTTGGAGACCCAGTACTTC.

This clonotype has only a few counts. The chain recombines TRBV24-1 with TRBJ2-2; D remains ambiguous. The CDR3 is 17 residues long. Germline values: CDR1 KGHDR, CDR2 SFDVKD. Between the trimmed V and J ends, which lost 3 bases and 4 bases, there was a span of 17 bases. CDR3 in amino acids: CATSDPPVGSGTGELFF. CDR3 sequence (DNA): TGTGCCACCAGTGATCCCCCGGTCGGGTCGGGCACCGGGGAGCTGTTTTTT.

The chain links TRBV5-1 to TRBJ2-7; the match to TRBD2 covers 10 bases. CDR3 length equals 14 residues. The V segment lost 0 bases and the J segment 8 bases; nucleotides outside the gene matches: 5. CDR1 is SGHRS and CDR2 is YFSETQ in the germline V gene. The CDR3 sequence: CASSLELAGGKQYV. Written as DNA, the CDR3 is TGCGCCAGCAGCTTGGAATTAGCGGGGGGAAAGCAGTACGTC.

This chain joins TRBV12-3 or TRBV12-4 and TRBJ2-1; no clear D. Trimming shortened V by 2 bases and J by 5 bases, and 7 bases separated the two germline ends. The CDR3 spans 13 residues. This CDR3 is CASSLHPDNEQFF. CDR3 in DNA: TGTGCCAGCAGTTTACACCCGGACAATGAGCAGTTCTTC.

The V and J genes are TRBV4-1 and TRBJ2-7, with D unclear. This CDR3 comprises 16 residues. The germline V gene encodes CDR1 MGHRA and CDR2 YSYEKL. V was pared by 1 base and J by 2 bases, with 15 bases between. The CDR3: CASSQGPTIPPYEQYF. DNA for the CDR3: TGCGCCAGCAGCCAAGGACCTACCATTCCCCCCTACGAGCAGTACTTC.

This clonotype has a handful of counts. The CDR3 coding sequence is TGTGCCAGCAGTTTGAGGGGGCCCGAGCAGTACTTC. Translating gives CASSLRGPEQYF. The rearrangement links TRBV12-3 or TRBV12-4 to TRBJ2-7, with 7 bases identical to TRBD1. J lost 6 bases, V lost 3 bases, and 2 bases had no gene match. The CDR3 loop spans 12 amino acids.

The chain is built from TRBV15 and TRBJ2-7; D not certain. Germline loops: CDR1 LNHNV, CDR2 YYDKDF (reference sequence). V lost 1 base, J lost 0 bases, and 10 bases lay in between. This CDR3 is 15 amino acids long. The CDR3 protein is CATSRVSDGSYEQYF. CDR3 nucleotide sequence: TGTGCCACCAGCAGAGTATCAGACGGCTCCTACGAGCAGTACTTC.

This clonotype was recorded a few times. This chain links TRBV11-2 with TRBJ1-1, with TRBD1 as a possible D gene (5 bases). V lost 0 bases, J lost 0 bases, and 8 bases lay in between. The germline gives CDR1 SGHAT, CDR2 FQNNGV. CDR3 size: 15 residues. The CDR3 sequence is CASSLDGQLNTEAFF. The CDR3, as DNA: TGTGCCAGCAGCTTAGATGGACAATTGAACACTGAAGCTTTCTTT.

The chain has TRBV7-9 and TRBJ1-1, with TRBD1 as a possible D gene (6 bases). Trimming took 2 bases from V and 1 from J, leaving 11 bases between them. CDR3 size: 15 residues. CDR1 and CDR2 from the germline V gene are SEHNR and FQNEAQ (reference sequence). CDR3 in amino acids: CASSLPGHTNTEAFF. The CDR3 DNA reads as TGTGCCAGCAGCTTACCGGGACATACGAACACTGAAGCTTTCTTT.

This clonotype has only a few counts. This chain joins TRBV9 and TRBJ2-1; 14 nucleotides match TRBD2. J was trimmed by 6 bases and V by 2 bases; bases with no gene match: 1. The CDR3 runs to 15 residues. In germline, CDR1 is SGDLS, CDR2 YYNGEE. CDR3 DNA sequence: TGTGCCAGCAGCGTTGGGACTAGCGGGAGCAATGAGCAGTTCTTC. It specifies CASSVGTSGSNEQFF.

The chain combines TRBV4-2 with TRBJ2-1, with 9 nucleotides matching TRBD2. The ends lost 1 base at V and 6 bases at J; junction bases unmatched: 7. The CDR3 totals 16 residues. CDR1 LGHNA and CDR2 YNFKEQ come from the germline V gene. The CDR3 nucleotides read TGTGCCAGCAGCCAAGTGCGGCGGGAGGGCCCCAATGAGCAGTTCTTC. It translates to CASSQVRREGPNEQFF.

The chain couples TRBV11-2 to TRBJ2-2; D may be TRBD1 (5 bases). There are 15 residues in the CDR3. V lost 6 bases and J lost 6, with 17 bases in between. The germline V gene has CDR1 SGHAT and CDR2 FQNNGV. The CDR3 here is CASRYPQGVAGELFF. The CDR3 coding sequence is TGTGCCAGCAGATACCCTCAGGGCGTAGCCGGGGAGCTGTTTTTT.

This clonotype was counted many times. V usage is TRBV18 and J usage is TRBJ2-5, with D unresolved. CDR1 KGHSH and CDR2 LQKENI come from the germline V gene. The CDR3 contains 11 residues. The ends were cut back, 3 bases at V and 3 bases at J, with 2 bases in the middle. CDR3 region: CASSPEETQYF. The CDR3 DNA is TGTGCCAGCTCACCTGAAGAGACCCAGTACTTC. The complete variable domain, with remaining parts taken from reference TRBV18 and TRBJ2-5, reads NAGVMQNPRHLVRRRGQEARLRCSPMKGHSHVYWYRQLPEEGLKFMVYLQKENIIDESGMPKERFSAEFPKEGPSILRIQQVVRGDSAAYFCASSPEETQYFGPGTRLLVL.

The chain joins TRBV2 to TRBJ2-7, with 7 bases identical to TRBD1. Germline CDR1 reads SNHLY; CDR2 reads FYNNEI. V trimming: 1 base; J trimming: 1 base; junction bases outside the gene matches: 4. This CDR3 has 15 residues. CDR3 region: CASSEGPGGSYEQYF. CDR3 coding DNA: TGTGCCAGCAGTGAAGGTCCAGGGGGTTCCTACGAGCAGTACTTC.

The chain uses TRBV7-9 and TRBJ1-2; 10 bases are a match to TRBD1. Unmatched junction bases numbered 5, after V lost 4 bases and J lost 6 bases. In germline, CDR1 is SEHNR, CDR2 FQNEAQ (reference sequence). The CDR3 totals 14 residues. The CDR3 DNA sequence: TGTGCCAGCAGCTGGGGGGACAGGGGCCATGGCTACACCTTC. Encoded protein: CASSWGDRGHGYTF.

The chain has TRBV6-1 and TRBJ2-3; D gene ambiguous. In germline, CDR1 is MNHNS, CDR2 SASEGT. This CDR3 has 15 amino acids. The V end was cut by 1 base, the J end by 3 bases, with 11 bases between. CDR3 in amino acids: CASSEEMSGTDTQYF. DNA of the CDR3: TGTGCCAGCAGTGAAGAAATGAGTGGTACAGATACGCAGTATTTT.

The V call is TRBV5-5, the J call TRBJ2-1; D ambiguous. CDR3 length equals 15 residues. V was pared by 1 base and J by 1 base, with 9 bases between. Germline V gene sequence: CDR1 SGHKS, CDR2 YYEKEE (reference sequence). CDR3 coding DNA: TGTGCCAGCAGCTTGATTATCGGTTCCTACAATGAGCAGTTCTTC. Encoded protein: CASSLIIGSYNEQFF.

V gene TRBV7-8 combines with J gene TRBJ2-1; TRBD2 matches 7 bases. The trim removed 5 bases at V and 2 bases at J, leaving 12 bases unmatched. The germline V gene has CDR1 SGHVS and CDR2 FQNEAQ. The CDR3 runs 17 residues. For the CDR3, the DNA is TGTGCCAGCAGCCCCATAGTAGCGGGCGGTACCTACAATGAGCAGTTCTTC. Amino acids: CASSPIVAGGTYNEQFF.

The V and J genes are TRBV12-3 or TRBV12-4 and TRBJ1-1; possibly TRBD1 for D (6 bases). The V and J ends lost 4 bases and 4 bases respectively, with 19 bases between them. The CDR3 covers 16 residues. The chain's CDR3 is CASSWDPAGAGTEAFF. The CDR3 region has the DNA TGTGCCAGCAGTTGGGACCCGGCAGGGGCTGGCACTGAAGCTTTCTTT.

This clonotype occurred a few times. The chain is built from TRBV5-1 and TRBJ2-7, with 7 bases that match TRBD2. Germline loops: CDR1 SGHRS, CDR2 YFSETQ. Trimming at V came to 0 bases and at J to 1 base, leaving 4 bases not matched to a gene. The CDR3 contains 15 residues. The CDR3 loop is CASSLELASSYEQYF. CDR3 DNA sequence: TGCGCCAGCAGCTTGGAACTAGCGTCTTCCTACGAGCAGTACTTC.

This clonotype has only one observation. The gene calls are TRBV19 and TRBJ2-4; TRBD1 matches 10 bases. V dropped 4 bases and J dropped 4; count of bases not matched to a gene: 7. Germline loops: CDR1 LNHDA, CDR2 SQIVND (reference sequence). This CDR3 region has 16 residues. CDR3 DNA sequence: TGTGCCAGTAGTACCCGACAGGGGGCTGGGAAAAACATTCAGTACTTC. It codes for CASSTRQGAGKNIQYF. Combining the CDR3 with reference TRBV19 and TRBJ2-4 gives the whole variable domain DGGITQSPKYLFRKEGQNVTLSCEQNLNHDAMYWYRQDPGQGLRLIYYSQIVNDFQKGDIAEGYSVSREKKESFPLTVTSAQKNPTAFYLCASSTRQGAGKNIQYFGAGTRLSVL.